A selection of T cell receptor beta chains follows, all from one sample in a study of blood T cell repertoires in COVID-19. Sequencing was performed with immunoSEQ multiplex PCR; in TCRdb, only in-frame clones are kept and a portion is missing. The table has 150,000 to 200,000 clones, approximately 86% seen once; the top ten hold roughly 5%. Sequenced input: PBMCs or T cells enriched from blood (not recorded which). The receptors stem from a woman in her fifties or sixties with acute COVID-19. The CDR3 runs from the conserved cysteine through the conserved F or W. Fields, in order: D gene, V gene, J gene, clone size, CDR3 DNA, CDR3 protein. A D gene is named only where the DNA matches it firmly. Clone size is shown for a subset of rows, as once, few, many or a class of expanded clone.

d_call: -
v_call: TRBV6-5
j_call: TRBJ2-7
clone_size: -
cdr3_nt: TGTGCCAGCAGTTACTCGGGCAGAGACTACGAGCAGTACTTC
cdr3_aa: CASSYSGRDYEQYF

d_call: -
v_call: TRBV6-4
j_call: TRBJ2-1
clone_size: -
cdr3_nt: TGTGCCAGCTCAAGGACTCCCAGCCGAACCGAGCAGTTCTTC
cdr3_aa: CASSRTPSRTEQFF

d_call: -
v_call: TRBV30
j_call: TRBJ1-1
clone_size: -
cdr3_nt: TGTGCCTGGAGAACAGAGAACACTGAAGCTTTCTTT
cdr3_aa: CAWRTENTEAFF

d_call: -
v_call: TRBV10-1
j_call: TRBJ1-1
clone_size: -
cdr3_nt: TGCGCCAGCAGGGATTCGACAGACATGAACACTGAAGCTTTCTTT
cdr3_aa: CASRDSTDMNTEAFF

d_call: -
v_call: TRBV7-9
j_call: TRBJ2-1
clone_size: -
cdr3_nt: TGTGCCAGCAGCTTAGCAGACTACACAAATGAGCAGTTCTTC
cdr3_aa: CASSLADYTNEQFF

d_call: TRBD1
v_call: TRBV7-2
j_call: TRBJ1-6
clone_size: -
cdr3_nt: TGTGCCAGCAGCGCCCAGGGGGGCAGGGGTGATAATTCACCCCTCCACTTT
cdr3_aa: CASSAQGGRGDNSPLHF

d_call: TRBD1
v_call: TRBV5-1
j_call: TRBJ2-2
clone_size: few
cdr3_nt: TGCGCCAGCAGCTTGGCCCCGGACAGGGCGTCCGGGGAGCTGTTTTTT
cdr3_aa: CASSLAPDRASGELFF

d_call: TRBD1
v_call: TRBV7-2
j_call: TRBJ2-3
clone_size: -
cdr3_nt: TGTGCCAGCAGCAAAAGACAGGGGGCCTCAGATACGCAGTATTTT
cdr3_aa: CASSKRQGASDTQYF

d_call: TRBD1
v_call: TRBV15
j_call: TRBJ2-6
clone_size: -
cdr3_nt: TGTGCCACCAGCGTCCGACAGGGGCGCCTCGCTGGGGCCAACGTCCTGACTTTC
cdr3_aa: CATSVRQGRLAGANVLTF

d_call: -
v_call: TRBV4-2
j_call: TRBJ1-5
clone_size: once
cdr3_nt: TGTGCCAGCAGCCAAGATACCGCCACATTTTATAGCAATCAGCCCCAGCATTTT
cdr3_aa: CASSQDTATFYSNQPQHF

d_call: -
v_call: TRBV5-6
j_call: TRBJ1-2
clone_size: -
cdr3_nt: TGTGCCAGCAGCTTACGAGGCATAGAACCTAACTATGGCTACACCTTC
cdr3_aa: CASSLRGIEPNYGYTF

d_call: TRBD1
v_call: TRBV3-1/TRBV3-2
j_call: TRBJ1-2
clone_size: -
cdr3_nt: TGTGCCAGCAGCCGGACAACGGCCCCGACAGGGGGTATAGGCTACACCTTC
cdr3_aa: CASSRTTAPTGGIGYTF

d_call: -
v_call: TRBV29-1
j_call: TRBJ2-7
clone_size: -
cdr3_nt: TGCAGCGTTGAAGCTGATCAGGGCCGCTACGAGCAGTACTTC
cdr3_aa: CSVEADQGRYEQYF

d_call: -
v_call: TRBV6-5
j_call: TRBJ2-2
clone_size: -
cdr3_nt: TGTGCCAGCAGTTACGGTGGGGGCCGGCTGTTTTTT
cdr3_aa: CASSYGGGRLFF

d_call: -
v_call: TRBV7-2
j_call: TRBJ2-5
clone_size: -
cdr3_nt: TGTGCCAGCAGCCCCTCACCGGGTGAGACCCAGTACTTC
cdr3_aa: CASSPSPGETQYF

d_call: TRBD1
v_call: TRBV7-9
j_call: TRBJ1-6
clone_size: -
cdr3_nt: TGTGCCAGCAGCTTAGCGTACGGGACAGGGGTTGTTTCACCCCTCCACTTT
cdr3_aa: CASSLAYGTGVVSPLHF

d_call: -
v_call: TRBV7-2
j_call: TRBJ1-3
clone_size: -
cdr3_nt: TGTGCCAGCAGCTTAGGGAGGATCTCTGGAAACACCATATATTTT
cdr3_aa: CASSLGRISGNTIYF

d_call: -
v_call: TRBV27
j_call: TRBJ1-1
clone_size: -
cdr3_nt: TGTGCCAGCAGTTTAAGGGGCAGGACCACTGAAGCTTTCTTT
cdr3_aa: CASSLRGRTTEAFF

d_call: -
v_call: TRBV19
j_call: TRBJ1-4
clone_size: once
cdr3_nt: TGTGCCAGTTCCGAAGAGAAAAAACTGTTTTTT
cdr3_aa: CASSEEKKLFF

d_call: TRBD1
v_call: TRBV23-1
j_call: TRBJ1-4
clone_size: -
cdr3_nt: TGCGCCAGCAAAGGGGAAGGGACAGGGGAAAATGCAACTAATGAAAAACTGTTTTTT
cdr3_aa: CASKGEGTGENATNEKLFF

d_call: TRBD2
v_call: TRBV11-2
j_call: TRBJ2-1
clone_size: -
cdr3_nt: TGTGCCAGCAGCTTCGGGCTAGCGGGGTTCAATGAGCAGTTCTTC
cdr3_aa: CASSFGLAGFNEQFF

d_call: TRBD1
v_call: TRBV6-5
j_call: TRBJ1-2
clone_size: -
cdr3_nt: TGTGCCAGCACCATTTCGCAGGGGGCGCGGGGCTACACCTTC
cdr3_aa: CASTISQGARGYTF

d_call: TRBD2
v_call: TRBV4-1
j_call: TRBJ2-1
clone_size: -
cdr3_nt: TGCGCCAGCAGCCAGGACCCCGATGCGGGGGGTCGTGATGAGCAGTTCTTC
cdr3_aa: CASSQDPDAGGRDEQFF

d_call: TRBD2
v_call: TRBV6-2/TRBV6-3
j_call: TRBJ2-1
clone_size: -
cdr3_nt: TGTGCCAGCAGTTACGGGACTAGCGGGGGGCCTGAGCAGTTCTTC
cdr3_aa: CASSYGTSGGPEQFF

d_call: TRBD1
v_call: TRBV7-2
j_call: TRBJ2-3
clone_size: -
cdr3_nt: TGTGCCAGCAGCACTGGACAGGGCTCAGATACGCAGTATTTT
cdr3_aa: CASSTGQGSDTQYF

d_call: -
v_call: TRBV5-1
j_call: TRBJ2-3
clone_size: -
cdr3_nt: TGCGCCAGCAGCTTGGTTTGGGCCCATACGCAGTATTTT
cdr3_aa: CASSLVWAHTQYF

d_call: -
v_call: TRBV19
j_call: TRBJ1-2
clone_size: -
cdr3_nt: TGTGCCAGTAGTATCGCACAGGCGGTTAACTATGGCTACACCTTC
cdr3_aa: CASSIAQAVNYGYTF

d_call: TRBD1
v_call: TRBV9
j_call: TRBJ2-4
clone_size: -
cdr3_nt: TGTGCCAGCAGCGTCGCGGGACAGGGCAACATTCAGTACTTC
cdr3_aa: CASSVAGQGNIQYF